A selection of T cell receptor beta chains follows, all from one sample in a study of beta chain features in type 1 diabetes. The repertoire was sequenced with immunoSEQ multiplex PCR; TCRdb's copy has only in-frame clones and lacks some. This repertoire shows 150,000 to 170,000 clones, under 13% found once; its top ten account for roughly 0.45%. Sequenced sample: central memory CD4+ T cells from blood. All receptors come from a man aged 30 to 45 with type 1 diabetes. Each CDR3 is given with its conserved first and last residue. Fields, in order: J gene, clone size, V gene, D gene, CDR3 protein, CDR3 DNA. The D gene is left open where the match is weak. Clone size appears in some rows only: once, few, many, or a class for an expanded clone.

J gene: TRBJ2-7; clone size: few; V gene: TRBV30; D gene: TRBD2; CDR3 protein: CAWSVGLAYEQYF; CDR3 DNA: TGTGCCTGGAGTGTCGGACTAGCCTACGAGCAGTACTTC
J gene: TRBJ2-1; clone size: -; V gene: TRBV4-2; D gene: TRBD2; CDR3 protein: CASSPPGGGEQFF; CDR3 DNA: TGTGCCAGCAGCCCTCCGGGGGGGGGTGAACAGTTCTTC
J gene: TRBJ2-1; clone size: few; V gene: TRBV4-2; D gene: TRBD2; CDR3 protein: CASSQVAGAYNEQFF; CDR3 DNA: TGTGCCAGCAGCCAAGTTGCGGGAGCCTACAATGAGCAGTTCTTC
J gene: TRBJ2-7; clone size: few; V gene: TRBV18; D gene: TRBD1; CDR3 protein: CASSGQAYEQYF; CDR3 DNA: TGTGCCAGCTCCGGACAGGCCTACGAGCAGTACTTC
J gene: TRBJ2-1; clone size: few; V gene: TRBV27; D gene: TRBD2; CDR3 protein: CASQLRSLASGEGEQFF; CDR3 DNA: TGTGCCAGCCAGCTCCGATCACTAGCGTCGGGGGAGGGGGAGCAGTTCTTC
J gene: TRBJ1-1; clone size: few; V gene: TRBV4-2; D gene: TRBD1; CDR3 protein: CASSQPTGGSMNTEAFF; CDR3 DNA: TGTGCCAGCAGCCAGCCCACAGGGGGCTCCATGAACACTGAAGCTTTCTTT
J gene: TRBJ2-4; clone size: few; V gene: TRBV28; D gene: -; CDR3 protein: CASSLSGSDIQYF; CDR3 DNA: TGTGCCAGCAGTTTATCGGGATCGGACATTCAGTACTTC
J gene: TRBJ1-1; clone size: few; V gene: TRBV10-3; D gene: TRBD1; CDR3 protein: CAISFGQGNTEAFF; CDR3 DNA: TGTGCCATCAGCTTCGGACAGGGGAACACTGAAGCTTTCTTT
J gene: TRBJ2-3; clone size: -; V gene: TRBV6-4; D gene: -; CDR3 protein: CASSDFSADTQYF; CDR3 DNA: TGTGCCAGCAGTGATTTTAGCGCAGATACGCAGTATTTT
J gene: TRBJ2-2; clone size: -; V gene: TRBV7-9; D gene: -; CDR3 protein: CASARGGTNTGELFF; CDR3 DNA: TGTGCCAGCGCTCGAGGCGGGACGAACACCGGGGAGCTGTTTTTT
J gene: TRBJ1-2; clone size: few; V gene: TRBV29-1; D gene: -; CDR3 protein: CSVKSELWRITF; CDR3 DNA: TGCAGCGTTAAAAGTGAACTATGGAGGATTACCTTC
J gene: TRBJ2-7; clone size: -; V gene: TRBV6-5; D gene: -; CDR3 protein: CASSYGREGDEQYF; CDR3 DNA: TGTGCCAGCAGTTACGGCAGGGAAGGCGACGAGCAGTACTTC
J gene: TRBJ1-5; clone size: -; V gene: TRBV15; D gene: -; CDR3 protein: CATSRDTGSNQPQHF; CDR3 DNA: TGTGCCACCAGCAGAGACACGGGAAGCAATCAGCCCCAGCATTTT
J gene: TRBJ1-5; clone size: -; V gene: TRBV5-1; D gene: -; CDR3 protein: CASSPGAGFGNQPQHF; CDR3 DNA: TGCGCCAGCAGCCCGGGAGCGGGCTTTGGCAATCAGCCCCAGCATTTT
J gene: TRBJ2-3; clone size: many; V gene: TRBV9; D gene: -; CDR3 protein: CASSVVGSSTDTQYF; CDR3 DNA: TGTGCCAGCAGCGTAGTCGGTTCTAGCACAGATACGCAGTATTTT
J gene: TRBJ1-1; clone size: few; V gene: TRBV19; D gene: -; CDR3 protein: CASSIDPDTEAFF; CDR3 DNA: TGTGCCAGTAGTATAGACCCCGACACTGAAGCTTTCTTT
J gene: TRBJ1-1; clone size: few; V gene: TRBV28; D gene: -; CDR3 protein: CASSLQQSEAFF; CDR3 DNA: TGTGCCAGCAGTTTACAACAGAGTGAAGCTTTCTTT
J gene: TRBJ2-2; clone size: few; V gene: TRBV4-1; D gene: -; CDR3 protein: CASSQDTGVRGGELFF; CDR3 DNA: TGCGCCAGCAGCCAAGATACGGGAGTTCGGGGCGGGGAGCTGTTTTTT
J gene: TRBJ1-5; clone size: few; V gene: TRBV19; D gene: -; CDR3 protein: CASSIEQGFNQPQHF; CDR3 DNA: TGTGCCAGTAGTATAGAACAGGGATTCAATCAGCCCCAGCATTTT
J gene: TRBJ2-5; clone size: -; V gene: TRBV5-1; D gene: -; CDR3 protein: CASSPTQRTQETQYF; CDR3 DNA: TGCGCCAGCAGCCCGACACAGCGGACCCAAGAGACCCAGTACTTC
J gene: TRBJ2-7; clone size: -; V gene: TRBV9; D gene: TRBD1; CDR3 protein: CASSVFGTGHEQYF; CDR3 DNA: TGTGCCAGCAGCGTATTCGGGACAGGACACGAGCAGTACTTC
J gene: TRBJ1-4; clone size: -; V gene: TRBV7-9; D gene: TRBD1; CDR3 protein: CASSSNRGRNEKLFF; CDR3 DNA: TGTGCCAGCAGCTCCAACAGGGGGCGCAATGAAAAACTGTTTTTT
J gene: TRBJ2-7; clone size: few; V gene: TRBV7-9; D gene: -; CDR3 protein: CASSLVRTGLRHYF; CDR3 DNA: TGTGCCAGCAGCTTAGTCAGAACAGGGCTTAGGCACTACTTC
J gene: TRBJ2-3; clone size: few; V gene: TRBV28; D gene: TRBD2; CDR3 protein: CASSLSSGNTDTQYF; CDR3 DNA: TGTGCCAGCAGTTTGTCTAGCGGGAACACAGATACGCAGTATTTT
J gene: TRBJ1-5; clone size: many; V gene: TRBV7-9; D gene: -; CDR3 protein: CASTEGSSDQPQHF; CDR3 DNA: TGTGCCAGCACCGAAGGGAGCTCGGATCAGCCCCAGCATTTT
J gene: TRBJ2-1; clone size: few; V gene: TRBV19; D gene: TRBD1; CDR3 protein: CASSQPGQGKNEQFF; CDR3 DNA: TGTGCCAGTAGTCAACCGGGACAGGGTAAAAATGAGCAGTTCTTC
J gene: TRBJ2-1; clone size: -; V gene: TRBV15; D gene: TRBD2; CDR3 protein: CATSPDPGGAGALNEQFF; CDR3 DNA: TGTGCCACCAGCCCCGACCCAGGAGGGGCGGGAGCCCTCAATGAGCAGTTCTTC
J gene: TRBJ1-1; clone size: -; V gene: TRBV5-4; D gene: -; CDR3 protein: CASSLVNTEAFF; CDR3 DNA: TGTGCCAGCAGCCTTGTGAACACTGAAGCTTTCTTT
J gene: TRBJ1-5; clone size: few; V gene: TRBV6-1; D gene: -; CDR3 protein: CASSDQGTGGFQPQHF; CDR3 DNA: TGTGCCAGCAGTGACCAGGGTACGGGCGGTTTTCAGCCCCAGCATTTT
J gene: TRBJ2-3; clone size: few; V gene: TRBV5-4; D gene: TRBD2; CDR3 protein: CASSLTSASTDTQYF; CDR3 DNA: TGTGCCAGCAGCCTAACTAGCGCCAGCACAGATACGCAGTATTTT
J gene: TRBJ1-4; clone size: -; V gene: TRBV5-4; D gene: -; CDR3 protein: CASSLYGVNEKLFF; CDR3 DNA: TGTGCCAGCAGCCTATACGGGGTCAATGAAAAACTGTTTTTT
J gene: TRBJ2-5; clone size: -; V gene: TRBV28; D gene: -; CDR3 protein: CASSWDSMGETQYF; CDR3 DNA: TGTGCCAGCAGTTGGGACTCGATGGGGGAGACCCAGTACTTC
J gene: TRBJ1-1; clone size: few; V gene: TRBV6-1; D gene: -; CDR3 protein: CASSVTGSTEAFF; CDR3 DNA: TGTGCCAGCAGTGTGACCGGGAGCACTGAAGCTTTCTTT
J gene: TRBJ2-7; clone size: -; V gene: TRBV10-3; D gene: TRBD2; CDR3 protein: CASSYSVAGTYEQYF; CDR3 DNA: TGTGCCAGCAGTTACTCGGTAGCGGGTACCTACGAGCAGTACTTC
J gene: TRBJ2-5; clone size: -; V gene: TRBV4-2; D gene: TRBD2; CDR3 protein: CASREGLAGQETQYF; CDR3 DNA: TGTGCCAGCAGGGAGGGACTAGCGGGACAAGAGACCCAGTACTTC
J gene: TRBJ1-5; clone size: many; V gene: TRBV7-2; D gene: TRBD1; CDR3 protein: CASSPTGGYQPQHF; CDR3 DNA: TGTGCCAGCAGCCCGACAGGGGGCTATCAGCCCCAGCATTTT
J gene: TRBJ2-7; clone size: -; V gene: TRBV28; D gene: TRBD2; CDR3 protein: CASSAGGLAPYEQYF; CDR3 DNA: TGTGCCAGCAGTGCGGGAGGTCTGGCACCCTACGAGCAGTACTTC
J gene: TRBJ2-1; clone size: few; V gene: TRBV19; D gene: TRBD1; CDR3 protein: CASSSTGDTYNEQFF; CDR3 DNA: TGTGCCAGTAGCTCGACAGGGGACACCTACAATGAGCAGTTCTTC
J gene: TRBJ1-4; clone size: -; V gene: TRBV10-3; D gene: -; CDR3 protein: CATRGDEEKLFF; CDR3 DNA: TGTGCCACCAGAGGGGATGAGGAAAAACTGTTTTTT
J gene: TRBJ2-7; clone size: few; V gene: TRBV7-2; D gene: -; CDR3 protein: CASSLVGQPSYEQYF; CDR3 DNA: TGTGCCAGCAGCTTAGTTGGCCAACCCTCCTACGAGCAGTACTTC
J gene: TRBJ2-7; clone size: few; V gene: TRBV29-1; D gene: -; CDR3 protein: CSVRSEAEQYF; CDR3 DNA: TGCAGCGTGCGATCCGAGGCCGAGCAGTACTTC
J gene: TRBJ2-7; clone size: few; V gene: TRBV23-1; D gene: TRBD1; CDR3 protein: CASTGGTGLRYEQYF; CDR3 DNA: TGCGCCAGCACCGGGGGGACAGGGTTACGCTACGAGCAGTACTTC
J gene: TRBJ2-3; clone size: few; V gene: TRBV5-5; D gene: TRBD1; CDR3 protein: CASSLGTGGASDTQYF; CDR3 DNA: TGTGCCAGCAGCCTCGGGACAGGGGGCGCGTCAGATACGCAGTATTTT
J gene: TRBJ2-7; clone size: few; V gene: TRBV19; D gene: -; CDR3 protein: CASSIADEQYF; CDR3 DNA: TGTGCCAGTAGTATAGCGGACGAGCAGTACTTC
J gene: TRBJ2-3; clone size: -; V gene: TRBV11-1; D gene: TRBD2; CDR3 protein: CASSLSSSGSKTQYF; CDR3 DNA: TGTGCCAGCAGCTTATCGTCTAGCGGGAGTAAGACGCAGTATTTT
J gene: TRBJ2-1; clone size: few; V gene: TRBV28; D gene: TRBD1; CDR3 protein: CASSLAGTGINEQFF; CDR3 DNA: TGTGCCAGCAGTTTGGCCGGGACAGGGATCAATGAGCAGTTCTTC
J gene: TRBJ2-1; clone size: -; V gene: TRBV28; D gene: -; CDR3 protein: CASSGGVHNEQFF; CDR3 DNA: TGTGCCAGCAGTGGAGGGGTCCACAATGAGCAGTTCTTC
J gene: TRBJ2-5; clone size: few; V gene: TRBV29-1; D gene: TRBD2; CDR3 protein: CSVGLAEETQYF; CDR3 DNA: TGCAGCGTTGGACTAGCGGAAGAGACCCAGTACTTC
J gene: TRBJ2-2; clone size: -; V gene: TRBV6-6; D gene: -; CDR3 protein: CASSYSSGSGELFF; CDR3 DNA: TGTGCCAGCAGTTACTCGAGTGGTTCCGGGGAGCTGTTTTTT